The source of this TCR beta chain is a study of regulatory T cells in long-lasting Graves disease. Time point here: persistent/refractory GD, antithyroid drugs over 5 years with positive TRAb. Making the TCR library involved RNA that had been extracted from PBMCs. EDTA tubes received approximately 10 milliliters of drawn peripheral blood. Library construction for TCR beta used iRepertoire HTBI primers and Arm-PCR of CDR3 regions. TCRdb called the multiplex PCR reads again in MiXCR, with one record for every CDR3 protein. The table has about 400,000 distinct CDR3 sequences, more than 20% seen once. This CDR3 comprises 18 residues. Trimming took off 6 bases at V and 0 bases at J, with 21 bases between the two ends. Per the germline V gene, CDR1 is DFQATT and CDR2 is SNEGSKA (reference sequence).

The chain recombines TRBV20-1 with TRBJ2-6, with D perhaps matching TRBD2 (5 bases). The TCR comes from a female donor with Graves disease. Sequences were derived from peripheral blood mononuclear cells (PBMCs), sampled when the disease was refractory, from a patient treated with antithyroid drugs. In nucleotides, the CDR3 is TGCAGTGCCATCCCCGGAGGCGTCACGATCTCTGGGGCCAACGTCCTGACTTTC. It codes for CSAIPGGVTISGANVLTF.